The entry below gives a single TCR beta chain sequence along with its context. Deletions cut 3 bases from V and 0 bases from J, with 15 bases between. Germline CDR1 reads MDHEN; CDR2 reads SYDVKM. CDR3 length: 17 amino acids. This record belongs to a study of blood T cell repertoires in COVID-19. Study context: T cells, B-cell-depleted T cells, or PBMCs provided the cDNA or gDNA that served as material.

The repertoire was sequenced with immunoSEQ multiplex PCR; TCRdb's copy has only in-frame clones and lacks some. Here the sample spans about 190,000 clones, roughly 73% being singletons. The V call is TRBV28, the J call TRBJ1-3, with D uncertain. This sequence originates from a woman aged 80 or over with active or convalescent COVID-19. The source material was peripheral blood. CDR3 in DNA: TGTGCCAGCAGTTTTCCCCTGAGGGCCCACTCTGGAAACACCATATATTTT. Amino acid sequence: CASSFPLRAHSGNTIYF.